These 26 T cell receptor beta chains were all obtained from the same sample, sequenced in a study of cytomegalovirus exposure and HLA in healthy donors. The study ran its PCR with 60 Vbeta and 13 Jbeta primers. Here immunoSEQ multiplex PCR was the method, and the copy in TCRdb shows in-frame clones only, minus some. The sample has some 110,000 clones, roughly 68% seen once. Sequencing used PBMCs. The receptors come from a man under 40 in good health and CMV-seropositive.

V usage is TRBV13 and J usage is TRBJ2-3; 12 bases line up with TRBD2. This CDR3 comprises 24 residues. The germline V gene encodes CDR1 PRHDT and CDR2 FYEKMQ (reference sequence). After removal of 1 base from V and 1 base from J, the junction contained 24 bases not matched to a gene. The CDR3 DNA reads as TGTGCCAGCAGCTTAGCGCTAGTGGGTCTACTAGCGGGGGGCCTCCAATTGGGCACAGATACGCAGTATTTT. Translating it yields CASSLALVGLLAGGLQLGTDTQYF.

The table lists this clone with a few counts. The chain uses TRBV5-1 and TRBJ1-2, with D possibly TRBD1 on 5 matching bases. Germline V CDR1 and CDR2: SGHRS, YFSETQ. The V end was cut by 0 bases, the J end by 4 bases, with 10 bases between. CDR3 length: 14 residues. The CDR3 DNA sequence: TGCGCCAGCAGCTTGGAGCCGGGGGGCTATGGCTACACCTTC. It is translated as CASSLEPGGYGYTF.

The V gene is TRBV5-1, the J gene TRBJ1-2, with 9 bases lining up with TRBD1. With V trimmed by 4 bases and J by 4 bases, 5 bases remained unmatched. The germline V gene encodes CDR1 SGHRS and CDR2 YFSETQ. The CDR3 has 14 amino acids. CDR3 sequence reads: CASSKDRGPYGYTF. The DNA of the CDR3 is TGCGCCAGCAGCAAGGACAGGGGCCCCTATGGCTACACCTTC. Complete variable domain (other parts from reference TRBV5-1 and TRBJ1-2): KAGVTQTPRYLIKTRGQQVTLSCSPISGHRSVSWYQQTPGQGLQFLFEYFSETQRNKGNFPGRFSGRQFSNSRSEMNVSTLELGDSALYLCASSKDRGPYGYTFGSGTRLTVV.

CDR3 bases: TGTGCCAGCAGCCTTGACTGGAACTACAATGAGCAGTTCTTC. Translated, it gives CASSLDWNYNEQFF. The chain links TRBV27 to TRBJ2-1; D gene uncertain. Germline CDR1 and CDR2: MNHEY and SMNVEV (reference sequence). V was shortened by 6 bases and J by 3 bases, with 12 bases between the two germline ends. The CDR3 length is 14 residues.

The chain links TRBV28 to TRBJ2-7; the D gene is possibly TRBD1 (6 bases). V was clipped by 5 bases and J by 3 bases, with 14 bases between them. The V gene's germline CDR1 is MDHEN and CDR2 SYDVKM. This CDR3 region has 14 residues. The CDR3, as DNA: TGTGCCAGCAGTCGAGGGGGAAAGGGCTACGAGCAGTACGTC. It is translated as CASSRGGKGYEQYV.

The DNA of the CDR3 is TGCGCCAGCAGCCAAGCGTCCGGGGGGACCCAGTACTTC. Its protein is CASSQASGGTQYF. The rearrangement links TRBV4-3 to TRBJ2-5, with a weak D call TRBD2 (6 bases). The V gene's germline CDR1 is LGHNA and CDR2 YSLEER. CDR3 length equals 13 residues. Trimming shortened V by 1 base and J by 7 bases, and 10 bases separated the two germline ends.

This chain connects TRBV5-1 to TRBJ2-1, with TRBD2 matching 12 bases. This CDR3 has 15 residues. The junction had 6 bases not matched to a gene; V was cut back by 4 bases and J by 7 bases. Germline assignment: CDR1 SGHRS and CDR2 YFSETQ. The CDR3 nucleotides are TGCGCCAGCAGCCAAAGACTAGCGGGGGTGAATGAGCAGTTCTTC. The encoded protein is CASSQRLAGVNEQFF.

The J gene is TRBJ1-1, the V gene TRBV6-1; 9 bases map to TRBD1. The V gene's germline CDR1 is MNHNS and CDR2 SASEGT. This CDR3 has 14 residues. The junction had 8 bases not matched to a gene; V was cut back by 6 bases and J by 6 bases. CDR3 nucleotides: TGTGCCAGCAGACCACAGGGGGCCGGGGCTGAAGCTTTCTTT. It yields the protein CASRPQGAGAEAFF.

The rearrangement links TRBV11-3 to TRBJ2-7, with 8 bases lining up with TRBD1. After removal of 5 bases from V and 4 bases from J, the junction contained 22 bases not matched to a gene. This CDR3 region has 19 residues. The germline V gene encodes CDR1 SGHNT and CDR2 YENEEA. CDR3: CASSPRSAGQELREYEQYV. The CDR3 DNA follows: TGTGCCAGCAGCCCCCGTTCGGCGGGACAGGAACTAAGGGAGTACGAGCAGTACGTC.

There are a few counts of this clone. This sequence joins TRBV28 and TRBJ1-5; 8 nucleotides line up with TRBD1. There are 19 residues in the CDR3. Germline CDR1 is MDHEN and CDR2 is SYDVKM. V lost 5 bases, J lost 1 base, and 16 bases stayed unmatched. The CDR3 protein is CASSLLVTNTGGSNQPQHF. The CDR3 DNA follows: TGTGCCAGCAGTCTACTCGTCACCAACACAGGGGGAAGCAATCAGCCCCAGCATTTT.

The CDR3, as DNA: TGTGCCAGCAGTGTTGGACAGACTATGAACTATGGCTACACCTTC. Protein: CASSVGQTMNYGYTF. This chain links TRBV2 with TRBJ1-2, with D possibly being TRBD1 (6 bases). Trimming removed 4 bases at V and 2 bases at J, with 14 bases between. CDR1 and CDR2 from the germline V gene are SNHLY and FYNNEI. The CDR3 extends over 15 amino acids.

The chain joins TRBV10-1 to TRBJ2-5, with 7 bases lining up with TRBD2. Losses at the gene ends were 9 bases for V and 2 bases for J; bases not matched to a gene: 3. CDR3 size: 12 residues. The V gene's germline CDR1 is WNHNN and CDR2 SYGVQD (reference sequence). DNA of the CDR3: TGCGCCAGGCGGGGGATACAAGAGACCCAGTACTTC. Protein sequence: CARRGIQETQYF.

The sample holds one count of this clone. The chain has TRBV27 and TRBJ2-5; 7 bases fit TRBD2. The CDR3 is 14 amino acids. Germline CDR1 reads MNHEY; CDR2 reads SMNVEV (reference sequence). V was pared by 7 bases and J by 4 bases, with 9 bases of the junction left unmatched. CDR3 bases: TGTGCCAGCAAGGAGTGGGGGGGACGAGAGACCCAGTACTTC. Amino acids: CASKEWGGRETQYF.

V and J are TRBV6-1 and TRBJ2-5; 8 nucleotides line up with TRBD1. The CDR3 spans 14 residues. The ends lost 6 bases at V and 5 bases at J; junction bases unmatched: 8. Germline V lookup: CDR1 MNHNS, CDR2 SASEGT. Written as DNA, the CDR3 is TGTGCCAGCAGACTTGGGACAGGTTGGGAGACCCAGTACTTC. Translating gives CASRLGTGWETQYF.

This chain connects TRBV4-3 to TRBJ1-4; no clear D. The CDR3 sequence is 16 residues long. V lost 0 bases and J lost 2, with 10 bases in between. Germline values: CDR1 LGHNA, CDR2 YSLEER. The CDR3: CASSQDAAATNEKLFF. The CDR3 coding sequence is TGCGCCAGCAGCCAAGATGCGGCGGCGACTAATGAAAAACTGTTTTTT.

This sequence joins TRBV28 and TRBJ2-2; 9 nucleotides match TRBD1. Per the germline V gene, CDR1 is MDHEN and CDR2 is SYDVKM. There are 20 residues in the CDR3. The ends lost 4 bases at V and 4 bases at J; junction bases unmatched: 19. The CDR3 DNA is TGTGCCAGCAGTTCCCCCCCGGGACAGGGCCCCTTTAGGAGCACCGGGGAGCTGTTTTTT. It specifies CASSSPPGQGPFRSTGELFF.

This clone appeared a single time. The chain uses TRBV5-4 and TRBJ2-3, with TRBD2 matching over 9 bases. The CDR3 runs 18 residues. Unmatched junction bases numbered 13, after V lost 4 bases and J lost 1 base. CDR1 SGHNT and CDR2 YYREEE come from the germline V gene (reference sequence). The CDR3 DNA reads TGTGCCAGCAGCAAGAGTCGTCAGCGGGGGGCCGGCACAGATACGCAGTATTTT. This codes for CASSKSRQRGAGTDTQYF.

The gene calls are TRBV7-6 and TRBJ2-2, with TRBD1 matching over 7 bases. The junction had 11 bases not matched to a gene; V was cut back by 3 bases and J by 1 base. The CDR3 loop spans 18 amino acids. The V gene's germline CDR1 is SGHVS and CDR2 FNYEAQ. CDR3 protein: CASSLEFAGTENTGELFF. The CDR3 DNA reads as TGTGCCAGCAGCTTGGAATTTGCCGGGACAGAGAACACCGGGGAGCTGTTTTTT.

This rearrangement joins TRBV5-5 to TRBJ1-1; D is possibly TRBD1 (5 bases). The CDR3 is 15 amino acids. Trimming pared 2 bases from V and 1 base from J, leaving 12 bases between. Germline V CDR1 and CDR2: SGHKS, YYEKEE (reference sequence). Here the CDR3 DNA reads TGTGCCAGCAGCTTTAGTGGGACTGCGAACACTGAAGCTTTCTTT. It yields the protein CASSFSGTANTEAFF.

This chain links TRBV6-1 with TRBJ2-1, with 9 bases matching TRBD2. CDR1 is MNHNS, CDR2 SASEGT, per germline. The CDR3 contains 14 residues. The J segment lost 6 bases and the V segment lost 10 bases, leaving 10 bases of the junction unmatched. As DNA, the CDR3 is TGTGCCACTCAGGAGGCTAGCGGGATCAATGAGCAGTTCTTC. Translated, it gives CATQEASGINEQFF.

This clone was picked up one time. This chain joins TRBV28 and TRBJ2-7; TRBD1 matches at 8 bases. Per the germline V gene, CDR1 is MDHEN and CDR2 is SYDVKM. With 5 bases clipped from V and 0 bases from J, the junction kept 6 bases outside the gene matches. The CDR3 sequence is 15 residues long. The CDR3 nucleotides read TGTGCCAGCAGTGGATTGGGACAGGACTCCTACGAGCAGTACTTC. It yields the protein CASSGLGQDSYEQYF.

This rearrangement joins TRBV7-2 to TRBJ2-3; 8 bases line up with TRBD2. Germline CDR1 is SGHTA and CDR2 is FQGNSA. Losses at the gene ends were 0 bases for V and 4 bases for J; bases not matched to a gene: 9. The CDR3 length is 17 residues. Here the CDR3 DNA reads TGTGCCAGCAGCTTAGCGGGAGCGGGAGTTGTAGCAGATACGCAGTATTTT. This codes for CASSLAGAGVVADTQYF.

This clone appeared a few times. V and J are TRBV19 and TRBJ1-1; the match to TRBD1 covers 12 bases. Trimming took 9 bases from V and 0 from J; bases not matched to a gene: 11. This CDR3 is 17 amino acids long. The V gene's germline CDR1 is LNHDA and CDR2 SQIVND (reference sequence). This CDR3 reads CASTTGTGGPLNTEAFF. CDR3 coding DNA: TGTGCCAGCACCACCGGGACAGGGGGCCCTCTGAACACTGAAGCTTTCTTT. Using reference TRBV19 and TRBJ1-1 for the parts outside the CDR3, the full variable domain is DGGITQSPKYLFRKEGQNVTLSCEQNLNHDAMYWYRQDPGQGLRLIYYSQIVNDFQKGDIAEGYSVSREKKESFPLTVTSAQKNPTAFYLCASTTGTGGPLNTEAFFGQGTRLTVV.

V gene TRBV27 combines with J gene TRBJ2-7; 11 positions match TRBD1. Germline CDR1 MNHEY, CDR2 SMNVEV (reference sequence). CDR3 length: 14 residues. The J segment lost 2 bases and the V segment lost 3 bases, leaving 0 bases of the junction unmatched. CDR3: CASSLGQGAYEQYF. The CDR3 DNA is TGTGCCAGCAGTTTGGGACAGGGGGCCTACGAGCAGTACTTC.

V and J are TRBV27 and TRBJ1-2; 8 positions match TRBD1. CDR1 and CDR2 (germline): MNHEY, SMNVEV (reference sequence). The CDR3 totals 13 residues. Unmatched junction bases numbered 2, after V lost 5 bases and J lost 3 bases. The CDR3 sequence: CASSPTGDYGYTF. In DNA form, the CDR3 reads TGTGCCAGCAGTCCGACAGGGGACTATGGCTACACCTTC.

The genes are TRBV19 and TRBJ2-4; D possibly corresponds to TRBD1 (6 bases). Germline CDR1 reads LNHDA; CDR2 reads SQIVND (reference sequence). Trimming took off 2 bases at V and 0 bases at J, with 14 bases between the two ends. CDR3 length equals 17 residues. CDR3 DNA sequence: TGTGCCAGTAGTATAAACTCAGGGGTACTAGCCAAAAACATTCAGTACTTC. This sequence encodes CASSINSGVLAKNIQYF.